This paragraph reports one TCR beta chain. Its target is not known. Trimming took off 0 bases at V and 3 bases at J, with 11 bases between the two ends. This CDR3 has 15 residues. Per the germline V gene, CDR1 is LNHDA and CDR2 is SQIVND (reference sequence). Assay: immunoSEQ multiplex PCR; the TCRdb copy retains only in-frame clones and omits some. The repertoire holds fewer than 100,000 clones, with 84% as singletons. This entry comes from a study of T cell responses to AZD1222 COVID-19 vaccine. The study's findings and limits: Donors were mostly white British, more females; clonal diversity possibly underestimated. Repertoire sampling happened only post peak T cell response.

The sample in question was peripheral blood, obtained 28 days after the second AZD1222 dose. This clonotype originated in an adult who received the AZD1222 COVID-19 vaccine. This sequence joins TRBV19 and TRBJ1-2; unclear D gene. The CDR3 DNA reads as TGTGCCAGTAGTATAGAACATGCACCGGACTATGGCTACACCTTC. Amino acid sequence: CASSIEHAPDYGYTF.